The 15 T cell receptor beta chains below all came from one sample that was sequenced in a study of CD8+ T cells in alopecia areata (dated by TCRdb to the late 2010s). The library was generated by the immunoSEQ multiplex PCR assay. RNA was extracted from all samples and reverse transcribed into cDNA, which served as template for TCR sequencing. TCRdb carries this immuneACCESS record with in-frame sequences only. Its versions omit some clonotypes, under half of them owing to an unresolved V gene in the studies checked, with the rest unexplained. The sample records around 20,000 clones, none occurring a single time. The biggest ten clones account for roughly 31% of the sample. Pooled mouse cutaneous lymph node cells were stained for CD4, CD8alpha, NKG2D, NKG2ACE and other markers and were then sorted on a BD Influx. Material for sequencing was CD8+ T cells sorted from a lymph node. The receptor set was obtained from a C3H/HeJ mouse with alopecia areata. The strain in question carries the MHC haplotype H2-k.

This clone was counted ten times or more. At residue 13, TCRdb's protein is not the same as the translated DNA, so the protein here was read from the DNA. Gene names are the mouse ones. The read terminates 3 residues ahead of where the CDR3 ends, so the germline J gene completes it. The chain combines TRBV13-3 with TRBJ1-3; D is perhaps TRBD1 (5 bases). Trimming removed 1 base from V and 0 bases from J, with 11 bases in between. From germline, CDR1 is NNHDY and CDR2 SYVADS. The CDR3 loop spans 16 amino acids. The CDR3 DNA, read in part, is TGTGCCAGCAGTGATCTGGGGGGGGTTTCTGGAAATACG. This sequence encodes CASSDLGGVSGNT. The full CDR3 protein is CASSDLGGVSGNTLYF.

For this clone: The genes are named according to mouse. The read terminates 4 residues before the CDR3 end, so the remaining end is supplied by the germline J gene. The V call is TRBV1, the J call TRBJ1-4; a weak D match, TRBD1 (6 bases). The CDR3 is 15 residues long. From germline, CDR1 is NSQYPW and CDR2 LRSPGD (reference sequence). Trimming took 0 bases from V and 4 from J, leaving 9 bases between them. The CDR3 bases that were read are TGCACCTGCAGTGCAGATCGGGACAACAACGAA. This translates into CTCSADRDNNE. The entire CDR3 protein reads CTCSADRDNNERLFF.

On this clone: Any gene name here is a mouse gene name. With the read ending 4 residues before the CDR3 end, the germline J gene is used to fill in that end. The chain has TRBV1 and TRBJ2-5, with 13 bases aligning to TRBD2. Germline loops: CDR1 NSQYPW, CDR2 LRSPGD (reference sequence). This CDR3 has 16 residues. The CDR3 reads CTCSAGTGGEADTQYF. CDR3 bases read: TGCACCTGCAGTGCTGGGACTGGGGGGGAGGCGGAC.

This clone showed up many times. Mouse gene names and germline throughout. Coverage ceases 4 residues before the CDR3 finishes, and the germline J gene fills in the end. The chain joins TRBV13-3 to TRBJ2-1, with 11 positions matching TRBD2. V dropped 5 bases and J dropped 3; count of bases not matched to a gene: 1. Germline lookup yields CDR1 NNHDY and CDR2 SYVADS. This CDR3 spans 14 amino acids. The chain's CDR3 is CASRGTGGYAEQFF. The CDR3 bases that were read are TGTGCCAGCAGGGGGACTGGGGGCTATGCT.

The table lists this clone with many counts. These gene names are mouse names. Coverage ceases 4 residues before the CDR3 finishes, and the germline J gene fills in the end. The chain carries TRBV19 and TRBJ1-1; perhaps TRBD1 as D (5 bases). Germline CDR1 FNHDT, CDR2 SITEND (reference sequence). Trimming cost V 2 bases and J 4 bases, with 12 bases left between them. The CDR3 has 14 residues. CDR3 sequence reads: CASSIRRAGTEVFF. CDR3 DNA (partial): TGTGCCAGCAGTATCCGCAGGGCGGGCACA.

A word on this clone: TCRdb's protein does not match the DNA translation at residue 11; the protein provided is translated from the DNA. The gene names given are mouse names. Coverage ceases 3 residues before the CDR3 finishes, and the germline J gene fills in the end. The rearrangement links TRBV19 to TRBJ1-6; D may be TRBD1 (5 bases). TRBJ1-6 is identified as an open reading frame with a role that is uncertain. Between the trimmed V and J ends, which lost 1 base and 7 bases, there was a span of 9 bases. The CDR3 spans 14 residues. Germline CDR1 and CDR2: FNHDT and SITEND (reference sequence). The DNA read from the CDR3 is TGTGCCAGCAGTATAAGGCAGGGAAATTCGCCC. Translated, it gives CASSIRQGNSP. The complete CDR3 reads CASSIRQGNSPLYF.

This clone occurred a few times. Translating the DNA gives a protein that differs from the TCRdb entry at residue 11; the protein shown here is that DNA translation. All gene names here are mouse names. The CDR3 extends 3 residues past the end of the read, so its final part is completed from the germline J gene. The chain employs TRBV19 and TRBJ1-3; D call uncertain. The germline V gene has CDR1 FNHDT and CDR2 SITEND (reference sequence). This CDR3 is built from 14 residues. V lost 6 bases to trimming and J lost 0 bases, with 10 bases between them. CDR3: CASTPTNSGNTLYF. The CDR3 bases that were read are TGTGCCAGCACTCCGACTAATTCTGGAAATACG.

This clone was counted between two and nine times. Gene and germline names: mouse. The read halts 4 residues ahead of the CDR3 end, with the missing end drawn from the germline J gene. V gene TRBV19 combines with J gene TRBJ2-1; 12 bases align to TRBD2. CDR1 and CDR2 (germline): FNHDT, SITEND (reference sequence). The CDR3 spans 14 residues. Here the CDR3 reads CASSSGTGGAEQFF. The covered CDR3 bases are TGTGCCAGCAGTTCCGGGACTGGGGGGGCT.

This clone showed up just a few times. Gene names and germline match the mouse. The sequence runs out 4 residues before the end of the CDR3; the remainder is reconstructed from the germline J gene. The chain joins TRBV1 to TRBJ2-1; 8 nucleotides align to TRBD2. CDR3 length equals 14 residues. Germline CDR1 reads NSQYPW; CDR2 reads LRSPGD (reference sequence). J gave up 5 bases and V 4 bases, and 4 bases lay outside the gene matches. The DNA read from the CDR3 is TGCACCTGCAGTGGGGGGGGGCGCAATGCT. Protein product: CTCSGGGRNA. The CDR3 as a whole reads CTCSGGGRNAEQFF. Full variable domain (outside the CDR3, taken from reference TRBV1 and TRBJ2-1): VTLLEQNPRWRLVPRGQAVNLRCILKNSQYPWMSWYQQDLQKQLQWLFTLRSPGDKEVKSLPGADYLATRVTDTELRLQVANMSQGRTLYCTCSGGGRNAEQFFGPGTRLTVL.

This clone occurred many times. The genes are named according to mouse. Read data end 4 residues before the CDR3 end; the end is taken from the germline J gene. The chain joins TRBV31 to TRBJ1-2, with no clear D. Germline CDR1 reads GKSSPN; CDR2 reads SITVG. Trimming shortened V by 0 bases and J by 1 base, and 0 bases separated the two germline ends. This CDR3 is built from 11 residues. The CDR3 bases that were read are TGTGCCTGGAGTCTAAACTCC. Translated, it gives CAWSLNS. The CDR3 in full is CAWSLNSDYTF. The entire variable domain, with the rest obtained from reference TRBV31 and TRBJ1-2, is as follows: AQTIHQWPVAEIKAVGSPLSLGCTIKGKSSPNLYWYWQATGGTLQQLFYSITVGQVESVVQLNLSASRPKDDQFILSTEKLLLSHSGFYLCAWSLNSDYTFGSGTRLLVI.

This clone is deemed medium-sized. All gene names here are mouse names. CDR3 residues: CASSDAANTGQLYF. The covered CDR3 bases are TGTGCCAGCAGTGATGCAGCAAACACCGGG. This chain links TRBV13-3 with TRBJ2-2; D uncertain. The read terminates 4 residues before the CDR3 end, so the remaining end is supplied by the germline J gene. Per germline, CDR1 NNHDY and CDR2 SYVADS. V was trimmed by 0 bases and J by 0 bases, leaving 3 bases between them. The CDR3 covers 14 residues.

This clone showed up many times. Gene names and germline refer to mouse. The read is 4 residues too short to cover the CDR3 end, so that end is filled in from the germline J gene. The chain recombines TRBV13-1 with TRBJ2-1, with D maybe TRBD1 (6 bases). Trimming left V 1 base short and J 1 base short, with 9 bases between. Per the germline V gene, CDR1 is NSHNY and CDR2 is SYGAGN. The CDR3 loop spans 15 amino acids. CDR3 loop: CASSDIGQNYAEQFF. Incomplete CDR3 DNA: TGTGCCAGCAGTGATATTGGACAGAACTATGCT.

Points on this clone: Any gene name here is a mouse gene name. The CDR3 DNA, read in part, is TGTGCCTGGAGTCCGGACTGGGGGGAT. This encodes CAWSPDWGD. The whole CDR3 protein reads CAWSPDWGDEQYF. The chain links TRBV31 to TRBJ2-7; 11 bases are shared with TRBD2. The read falls 4 residues short of the CDR3 end, and the missing part is taken from the germline J gene. The CDR3 is 13 residues long. The germline V gene encodes CDR1 GKSSPN and CDR2 SITVG.

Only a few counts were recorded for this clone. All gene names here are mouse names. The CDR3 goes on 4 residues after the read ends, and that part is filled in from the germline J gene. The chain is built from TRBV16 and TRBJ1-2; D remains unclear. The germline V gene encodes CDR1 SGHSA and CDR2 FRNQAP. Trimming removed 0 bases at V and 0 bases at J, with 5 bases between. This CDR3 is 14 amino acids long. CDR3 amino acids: CASSLDWANSDYTF. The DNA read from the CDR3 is TGTGCAAGCAGCTTAGATTGGGCAAACTCC.

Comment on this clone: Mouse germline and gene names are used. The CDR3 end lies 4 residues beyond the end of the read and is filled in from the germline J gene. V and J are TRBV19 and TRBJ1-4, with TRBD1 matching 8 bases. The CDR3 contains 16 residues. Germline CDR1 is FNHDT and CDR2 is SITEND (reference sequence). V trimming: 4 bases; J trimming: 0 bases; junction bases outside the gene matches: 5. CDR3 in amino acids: CASSYGTGFSNERLFF. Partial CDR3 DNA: TGTGCCAGCAGTTACGGGACAGGCTTTTCCAACGAA.